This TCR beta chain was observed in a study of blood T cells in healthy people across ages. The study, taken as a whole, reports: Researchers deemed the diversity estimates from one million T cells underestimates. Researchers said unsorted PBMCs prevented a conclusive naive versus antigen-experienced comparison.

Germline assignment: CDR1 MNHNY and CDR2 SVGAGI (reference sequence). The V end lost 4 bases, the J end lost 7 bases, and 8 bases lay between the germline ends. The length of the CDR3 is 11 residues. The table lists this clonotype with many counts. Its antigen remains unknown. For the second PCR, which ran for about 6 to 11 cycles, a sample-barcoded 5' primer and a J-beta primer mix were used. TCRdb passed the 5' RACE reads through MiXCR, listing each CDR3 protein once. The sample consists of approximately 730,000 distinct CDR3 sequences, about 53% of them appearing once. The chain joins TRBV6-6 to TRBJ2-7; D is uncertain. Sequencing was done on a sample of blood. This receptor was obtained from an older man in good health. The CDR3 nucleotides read TGTGCCAGCAGTTTCGGCAATGAGCAGTACTTC. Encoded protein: CASSFGNEQYF.